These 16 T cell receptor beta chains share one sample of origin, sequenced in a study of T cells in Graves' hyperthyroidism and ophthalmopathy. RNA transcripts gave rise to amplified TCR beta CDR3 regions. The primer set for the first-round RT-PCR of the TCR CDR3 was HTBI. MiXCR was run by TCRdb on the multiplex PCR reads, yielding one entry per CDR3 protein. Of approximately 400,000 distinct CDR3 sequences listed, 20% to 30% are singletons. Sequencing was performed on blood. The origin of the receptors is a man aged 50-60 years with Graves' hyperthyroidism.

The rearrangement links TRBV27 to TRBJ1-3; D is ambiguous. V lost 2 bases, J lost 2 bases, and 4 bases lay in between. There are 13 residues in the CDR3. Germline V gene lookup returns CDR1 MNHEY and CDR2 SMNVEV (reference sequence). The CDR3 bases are TGTGCCAGCAGTTTACAGACTGGAAACACCATATATTTT. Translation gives CASSLQTGNTIYF.

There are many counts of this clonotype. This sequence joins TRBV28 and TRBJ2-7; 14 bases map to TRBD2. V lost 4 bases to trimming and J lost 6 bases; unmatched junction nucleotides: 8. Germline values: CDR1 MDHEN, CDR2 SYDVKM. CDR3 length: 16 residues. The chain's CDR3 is CASSSGLAGEVGEQYF. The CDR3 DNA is TGTGCCAGCAGTTCGGGACTAGCGGGAGAGGTAGGCGAGCAGTACTTC.

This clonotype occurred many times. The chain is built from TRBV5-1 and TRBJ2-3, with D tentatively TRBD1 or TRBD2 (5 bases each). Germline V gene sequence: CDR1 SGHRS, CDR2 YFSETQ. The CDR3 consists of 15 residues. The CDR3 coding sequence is TGCGCTTCCATCGAACGGGACCTAAGAACAGATACGCAGTATTTT. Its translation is CASIERDLRTDTQYF.

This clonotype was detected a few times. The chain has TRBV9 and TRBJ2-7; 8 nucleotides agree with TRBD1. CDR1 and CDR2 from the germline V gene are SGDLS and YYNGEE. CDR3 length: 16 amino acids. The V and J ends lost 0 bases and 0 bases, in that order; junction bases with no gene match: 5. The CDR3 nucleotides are TGTGCCAGCAGCGTAGGAACAGGGGGAGGCTCCTACGAGCAGTACTTC. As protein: CASSVGTGGGSYEQYF.

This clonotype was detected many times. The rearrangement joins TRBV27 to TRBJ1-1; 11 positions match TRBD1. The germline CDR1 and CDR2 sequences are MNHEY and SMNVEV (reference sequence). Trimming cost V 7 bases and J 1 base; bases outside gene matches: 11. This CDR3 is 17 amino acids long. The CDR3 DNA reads TGTGCCAGCAAACTATCCTCCGGGACAGGGGGGAACACTGAAGCTTTCTTT. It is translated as CASKLSSGTGGNTEAFF.

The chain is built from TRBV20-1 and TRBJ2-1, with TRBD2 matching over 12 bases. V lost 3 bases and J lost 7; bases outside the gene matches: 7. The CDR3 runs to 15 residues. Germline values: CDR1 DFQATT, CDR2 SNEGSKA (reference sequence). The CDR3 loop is CSAREPTSGSNEQFF. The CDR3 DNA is TGCAGTGCTAGGGAGCCGACTAGCGGGAGTAATGAGCAGTTCTTC.

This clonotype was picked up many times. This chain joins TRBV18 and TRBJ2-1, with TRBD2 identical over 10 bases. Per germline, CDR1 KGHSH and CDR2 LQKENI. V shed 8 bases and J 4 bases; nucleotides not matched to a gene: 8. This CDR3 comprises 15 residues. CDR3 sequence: CASSPGLAEYNEQFF. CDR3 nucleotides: TGTGCCAGCAGCCCAGGACTAGCGGAGTACAATGAGCAGTTCTTC.

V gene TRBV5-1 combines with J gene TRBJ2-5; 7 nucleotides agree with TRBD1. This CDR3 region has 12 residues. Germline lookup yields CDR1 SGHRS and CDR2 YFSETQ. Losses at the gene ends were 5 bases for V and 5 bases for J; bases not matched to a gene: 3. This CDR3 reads CASRWDSETQYF. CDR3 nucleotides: TGCGCCAGCAGATGGGACAGTGAGACCCAGTACTTC.

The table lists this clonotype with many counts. The CDR3 DNA follows: TGTGCCAGCAGTGACGGACACCCTAAAGATACGCAGTATTTT. Protein product: CASSDGHPKDTQYF. The chain couples TRBV25-1 to TRBJ2-3; TRBD1 is a possible D gene (5 bases). Germline V lookup: CDR1 MGHDK, CDR2 SYGVNS. The CDR3 length is 14 residues. V lost 3 bases and J 5 bases, leaving 12 bases between the germline ends.

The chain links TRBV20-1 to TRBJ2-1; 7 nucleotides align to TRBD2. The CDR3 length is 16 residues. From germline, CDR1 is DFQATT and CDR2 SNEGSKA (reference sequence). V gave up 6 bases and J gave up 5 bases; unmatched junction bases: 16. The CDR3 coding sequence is TGCAGTGCCCACCCTTGGGGGGAGGGCCTCAACAATGAGCAGTTCTTC. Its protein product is CSAHPWGEGLNNEQFF.

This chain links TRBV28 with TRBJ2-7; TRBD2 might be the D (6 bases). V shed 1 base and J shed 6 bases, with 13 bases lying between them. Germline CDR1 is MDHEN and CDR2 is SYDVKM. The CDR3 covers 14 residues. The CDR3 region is CASSLYAVGGEQYF. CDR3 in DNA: TGTGCCAGCAGTTTATACGCGGTGGGGGGCGAGCAGTACTTC.

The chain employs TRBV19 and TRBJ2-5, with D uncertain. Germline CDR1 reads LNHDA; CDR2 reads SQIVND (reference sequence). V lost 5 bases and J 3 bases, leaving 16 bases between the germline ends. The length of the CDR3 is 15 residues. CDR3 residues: CASSSPAALKETQYF. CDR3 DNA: TGTGCCAGTAGTTCCCCGGCAGCGTTAAAAGAGACCCAGTACTTC. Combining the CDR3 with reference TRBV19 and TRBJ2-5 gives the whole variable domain DGGITQSPKYLFRKEGQNVTLSCEQNLNHDAMYWYRQDPGQGLRLIYYSQIVNDFQKGDIAEGYSVSREKKESFPLTVTSAQKNPTAFYLCASSSPAALKETQYFGPGTRLLVL.

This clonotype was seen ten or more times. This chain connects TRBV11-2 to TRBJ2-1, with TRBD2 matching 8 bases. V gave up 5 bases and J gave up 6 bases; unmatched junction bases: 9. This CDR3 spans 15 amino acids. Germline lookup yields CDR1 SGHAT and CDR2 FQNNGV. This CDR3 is CASSPVLAGANEQFF. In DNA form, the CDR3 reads TGTGCCAGCAGCCCGGTGCTAGCGGGTGCCAATGAGCAGTTCTTC.

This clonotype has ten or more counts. The CDR3 DNA is TGTGCCAGCAGTTTGCGGGGATCCTATGGCTACACCTTC. As protein: CASSLRGSYGYTF. V is TRBV28 and J is TRBJ1-2; D is undetermined. This CDR3 spans 13 amino acids. CDR1 is MDHEN, CDR2 SYDVKM, per germline. V was trimmed by 3 bases and J by 4 bases, leaving 9 bases between them.

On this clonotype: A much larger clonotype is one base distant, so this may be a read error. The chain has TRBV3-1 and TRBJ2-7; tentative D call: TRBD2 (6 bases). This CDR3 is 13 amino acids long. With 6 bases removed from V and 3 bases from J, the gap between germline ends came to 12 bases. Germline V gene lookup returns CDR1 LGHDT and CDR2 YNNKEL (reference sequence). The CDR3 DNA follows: TGTGCCAGCAGTGATGGGGGACTCTACGAGCAGTACTTC. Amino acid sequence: CASSDGGLYEQYF.

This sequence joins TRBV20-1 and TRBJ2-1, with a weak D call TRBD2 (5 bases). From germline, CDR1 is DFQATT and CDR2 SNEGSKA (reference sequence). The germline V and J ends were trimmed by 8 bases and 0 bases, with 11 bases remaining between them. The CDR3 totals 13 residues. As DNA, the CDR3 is TGCAGTCTATGGGAGCACTCCTACAATGAGCAGTTCTTC. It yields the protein CSLWEHSYNEQFF.